This paragraph reports one T cell receptor beta chain. What it recognizes is unknown. This sample is drawn from a study of CD8 T cell repertoires and HIV-1 epitope variants. Study information: Controls included no peptide, Ebola AY9 epitope, and a CMV, EBV, flu pool.

TCR beta CDR3 was sequenced at survey depth on immunoSEQ. Profiling relied on immunoSEQ multiplex PCR, and the TCRdb table lists in-frame clones only, not all of them. The sample yields over 6,000 clones, roughly 65% seen once. The sequence was collected from a male donor with HIV. What was sequenced was cultured CD8+ T cells derived from PBMCs.

The CDR3 loop reads CASKRLAVFTGELFF. The CDR3 DNA reads TGTGCCAGTAAGAGACTAGCGGTGTTCACCGGGGAGCTGTTTTTT. V gene TRBV19 combines with J gene TRBJ2-2; 9 nucleotides line up with TRBD2. This CDR3 spans 15 amino acids. J gave up 4 bases and V 7 bases, and 7 bases lay outside the gene matches. Germline V gives CDR1 LNHDA, CDR2 SQIVND (reference sequence).